A selection of T cell receptor beta chains follows, all from one sample in a study of neoadjuvant anti-PD-1 for oral cavity cancer. The method was immunoSEQ multiplex PCR; TCRdb's version includes in-frame clones alone and lacks a portion of them. The sample includes about 12,000 clones, over 60% seen only once; the top ten take 2% to 3%. The sample consisted of PBMCs, taken before nivolumab (anti-PD-1) treatment. Receptors were obtained from a person aged 35 to 85 with oral cavity squamous cell carcinoma. Both conserved end residues are part of each CDR3. D genes are given only for firm matches. Size is stated for part of the rows, as once, few or many counts, or as a class when the clone is expanded.

length	size	V	D	J	DNA	CDR3
14	-	TRBV7-9	-	TRBJ1-2	TGTGCCAGCAGCTTAGCGCCGGGCTCCTATGGCTACACCTTC	CASSLAPGSYGYTF
12	once	TRBV2	-	TRBJ2-7	TGTGCCGGAGGGGGACAGCGGTCTAAGGAGTACTTC	CAGGGQRSKEYF
14	-	TRBV6-1	-	TRBJ1-5	TGTGCCAGCAGGGGGGTAACAGGGAATCAGCCCCAGCATTTT	CASRGVTGNQPQHF
15	few	TRBV28	TRBD1	TRBJ1-6	TGTGCCAGCAGGGGGGACAGGGGTTATAATTCACCCCTCCACTTT	CASRGDRGYNSPLHF
15	-	TRBV10-3	-	TRBJ2-7	TGTGCCATCAGTGAGCTTATTGGGGACATGGACGAGCAGTACTTC	CAISELIGDMDEQYF
15	-	TRBV19	-	TRBJ1-2	TGTGCCAGTAGTCCATCGGACCGTTCGATCGATGGCTACACCTTC	CASSPSDRSIDGYTF
14	-	TRBV27	-	TRBJ1-2	TGTGCCAGCAGTTTAAACAGGGCCCTCTATGGCTACACCTTC	CASSLNRALYGYTF
16	-	TRBV11-2	-	TRBJ2-3	TGTGCCAGTCCCTTCCCCCAAAGGACGGGCGCAGATACGCAGTATTTT	CASPFPQRTGADTQYF
12	-	TRBV5-4	-	TRBJ2-1	TGTGCCAGCAGCTCACCAAACAATGAGCAGTTCTTC	CASSSPNNEQFF
15	-	TRBV11-2	-	TRBJ1-5	TGTGCCAGCAGCTTAGATAAAGGGCGTTATCAGCCCCAGCATTTT	CASSLDKGRYQPQHF
13	-	TRBV6-4	-	TRBJ1-1	TGTGCCAGTGCACAGGCGTTTGACACTGAAGCTTTCTTT	CASAQAFDTEAFF
15	-	TRBV7-8	-	TRBJ1-3	TGTGCCAGCAGCTTATTTGGGACTACTGGAAACACCATATATTTT	CASSLFGTTGNTIYF
13	once	TRBV25-1	-	TRBJ1-2	TGTGCCAGCAGTGAAAACAGGCCGGCAGGCTACACCTTC	CASSENRPAGYTF
13	-	TRBV29-1	-	TRBJ1-3	TGCAGCGCCGCATCAAGTTCTGGAAACACCATATATTTT	CSAASSSGNTIYF
18	-	TRBV9	TRBD2	TRBJ2-3	TGTGCCAGCAGCGTAGGTCCTAGCGGGAGAGGAGGCACAGATACGCAGTATTTT	CASSVGPSGRGGTDTQYF
15	-	TRBV2	-	TRBJ1-1	TGTGCCAGCACCCCATCCAGGGCCGGCGACACTGAAGCTTTCTTT	CASTPSRAGDTEAFF
15	once	TRBV5-4	-	TRBJ2-5	TGTGCCAGCAGCTTGAATTGGGGGCTCCAAGAGACCCAGTACTTC	CASSLNWGLQETQYF